This record covers a single T cell receptor beta chain. Its antigen remains unknown. This entry comes from a study of T cell responses to AZD1222 COVID-19 vaccine. Regarding the study as a whole: After two AZD1222 doses, spike-specific TCR breadth and depth rose versus day 0. There were mostly white British donors and more females than males, and clonal diversity was possibly underestimated.

The CDR3 contains 15 residues. Germline assignment: CDR1 SGHDT and CDR2 YYEEEE. Trimming pared 2 bases from V and 2 bases from J, leaving 11 bases between. Generated by immunoSEQ multiplex PCR, the TCRdb table keeps only in-frame clones and is missing some. The sample lists some 140,000 clones, about 90% seen once, with about 6% in the top ten. This sequence was found in an adult in good health. The material sequenced was peripheral blood, taken on day 0 of AZD1222 vaccination. J is TRBJ1-5 and V is TRBV5-6; D is possibly TRBD1 (6 bases). The CDR3 DNA sequence: TGTGCCAGCAGCTTCCGGGGGGCAGGCAATCAGCCCCAGCATTTT. Protein sequence: CASSFRGAGNQPQHF. Filled out from reference TRBV5-6 and TRBJ1-5, the complete variable domain reads DAGVTQSPTHLIKTRGQQVTLRCSPKSGHDTVSWYQQALGQGPQFIFQYYEEEERQRGNFPDRFSGHQFPNYSSELNVNALLLGDSALYLCASSFRGAGNQPQHFGDGTRLSIL.